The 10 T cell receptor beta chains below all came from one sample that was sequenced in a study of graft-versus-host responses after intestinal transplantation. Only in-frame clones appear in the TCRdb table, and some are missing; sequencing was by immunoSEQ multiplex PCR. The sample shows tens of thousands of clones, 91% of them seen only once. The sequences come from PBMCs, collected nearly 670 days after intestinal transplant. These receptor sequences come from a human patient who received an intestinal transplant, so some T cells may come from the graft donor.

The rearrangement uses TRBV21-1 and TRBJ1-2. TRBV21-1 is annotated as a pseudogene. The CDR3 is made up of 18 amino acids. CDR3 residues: CASSNSLKTGQDGDGYTF. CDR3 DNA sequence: TGTGCCAGCAGCAACTCACTTAAAACCGGCCAGGACGGTGATGGCTACACCTTC.

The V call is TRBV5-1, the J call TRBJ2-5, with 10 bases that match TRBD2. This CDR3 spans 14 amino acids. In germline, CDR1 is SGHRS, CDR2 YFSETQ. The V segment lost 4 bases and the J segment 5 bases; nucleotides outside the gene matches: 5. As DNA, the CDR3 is TGCGCCAGCAGCCCTACTAGCGGGGTGGAGACCCAGTACTTC. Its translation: CASSPTSGVETQYF.

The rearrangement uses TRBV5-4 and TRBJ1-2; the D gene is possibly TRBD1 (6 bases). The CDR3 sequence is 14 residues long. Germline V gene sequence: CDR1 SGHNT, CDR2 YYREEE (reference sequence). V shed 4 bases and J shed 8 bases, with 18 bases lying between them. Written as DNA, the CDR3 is TGTGCCAGCAGCGAGGGGGGGGGCGAGTGGGGCTACACCTTC. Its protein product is CASSEGGGEWGYTF.

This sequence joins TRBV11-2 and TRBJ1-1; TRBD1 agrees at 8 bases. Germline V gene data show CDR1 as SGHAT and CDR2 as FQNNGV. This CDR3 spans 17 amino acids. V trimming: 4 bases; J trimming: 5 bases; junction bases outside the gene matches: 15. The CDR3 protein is CASSSLSTGEGGTEAFF. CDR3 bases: TGTGCCAGCAGCTCTCTTTCGACAGGGGAAGGGGGAACTGAAGCTTTCTTT.

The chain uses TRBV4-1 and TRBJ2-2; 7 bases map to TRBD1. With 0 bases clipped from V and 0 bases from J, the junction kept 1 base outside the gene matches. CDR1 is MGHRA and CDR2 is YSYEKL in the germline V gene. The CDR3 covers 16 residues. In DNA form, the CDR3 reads TGCGCCAGCAGCCAAGAAGGGGGCGCGAACACCGGGGAGCTGTTTTTT. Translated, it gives CASSQEGGANTGELFF.

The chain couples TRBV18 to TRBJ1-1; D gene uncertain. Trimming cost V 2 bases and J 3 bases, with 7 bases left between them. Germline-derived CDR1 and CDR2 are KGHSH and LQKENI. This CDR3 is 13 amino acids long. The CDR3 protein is CASSPVRYTEAFF. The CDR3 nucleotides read TGTGCCAGCTCACCAGTCAGGTACACTGAAGCTTTCTTT.

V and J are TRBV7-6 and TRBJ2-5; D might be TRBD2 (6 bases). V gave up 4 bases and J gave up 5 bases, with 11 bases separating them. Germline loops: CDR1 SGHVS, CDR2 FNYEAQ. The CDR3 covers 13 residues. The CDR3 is CASSSAGGETQYF. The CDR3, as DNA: TGTGCCAGCAGCTCAGCGGGCGGGGAGACCCAGTACTTC.

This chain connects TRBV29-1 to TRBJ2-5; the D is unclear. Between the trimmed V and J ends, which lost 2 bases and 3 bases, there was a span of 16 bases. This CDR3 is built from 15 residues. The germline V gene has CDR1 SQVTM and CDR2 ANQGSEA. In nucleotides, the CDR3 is TGCAGCGTTGAACTGTTGGCAGCGAAGAAAGAGACCCAGTACTTC. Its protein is CSVELLAAKKETQYF.

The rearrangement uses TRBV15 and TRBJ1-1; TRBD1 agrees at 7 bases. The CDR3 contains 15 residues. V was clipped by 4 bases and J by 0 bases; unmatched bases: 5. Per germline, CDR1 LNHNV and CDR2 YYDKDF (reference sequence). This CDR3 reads CATSTQGGVNTEAFF. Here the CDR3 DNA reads TGTGCCACCAGCACCCAAGGGGGCGTGAACACTGAAGCTTTCTTT.

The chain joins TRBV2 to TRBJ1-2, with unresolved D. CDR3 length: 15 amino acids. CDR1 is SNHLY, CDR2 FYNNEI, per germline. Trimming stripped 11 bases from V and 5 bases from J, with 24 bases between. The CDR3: CAQQESLGYDYGYTF. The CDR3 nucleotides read TGTGCCCAGCAAGAGTCTCTGGGGTACGATTATGGCTACACCTTC.